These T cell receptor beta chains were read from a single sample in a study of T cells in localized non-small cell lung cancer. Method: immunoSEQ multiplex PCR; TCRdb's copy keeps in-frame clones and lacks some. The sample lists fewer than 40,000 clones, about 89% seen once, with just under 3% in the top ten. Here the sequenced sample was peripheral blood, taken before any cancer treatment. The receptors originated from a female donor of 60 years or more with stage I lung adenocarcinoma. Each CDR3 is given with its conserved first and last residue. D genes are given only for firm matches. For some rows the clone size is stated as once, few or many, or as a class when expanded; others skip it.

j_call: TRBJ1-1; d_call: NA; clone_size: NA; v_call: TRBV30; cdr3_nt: TGTGCCTGGAGTACGTCATACACTGAAGCTTTCTTT; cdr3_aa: CAWSTSYTEAFF
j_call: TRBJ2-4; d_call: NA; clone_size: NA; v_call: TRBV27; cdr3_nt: TGTGCCAGCAGCCCTTGGGGAGTAGCCAAAAACATTCAGTACTTC; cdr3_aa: CASSPWGVAKNIQYF
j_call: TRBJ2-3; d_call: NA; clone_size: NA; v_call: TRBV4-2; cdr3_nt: TGTGCCAGCAGCCAAGATCCGGTGGGGGCCAAAGATACGCAGTATTTT; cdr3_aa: CASSQDPVGAKDTQYF
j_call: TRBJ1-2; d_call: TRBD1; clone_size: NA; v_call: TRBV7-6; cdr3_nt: TGTGCCAGCAGCTTGGACGGAGGAGGGACAGACTATGGCTACACCTTC; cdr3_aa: CASSLDGGGTDYGYTF
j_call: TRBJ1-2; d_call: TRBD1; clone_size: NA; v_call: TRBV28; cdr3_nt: TGTGCCAGCAGTACCCCCCGGGACAGGGGGCGCAAAGACTATGGCTACACCTTC; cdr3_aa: CASSTPRDRGRKDYGYTF
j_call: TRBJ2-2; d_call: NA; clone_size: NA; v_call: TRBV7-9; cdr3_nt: TGTGCCAGCAGCTTAGGCTCTGCCGGGGAGCTGTTTTTT; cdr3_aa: CASSLGSAGELFF
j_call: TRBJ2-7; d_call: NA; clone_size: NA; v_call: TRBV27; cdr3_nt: TGTGCCAGCAGTTCCCCCTACGGGAGTCCCTACGAGCAGTACTTC; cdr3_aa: CASSSPYGSPYEQYF
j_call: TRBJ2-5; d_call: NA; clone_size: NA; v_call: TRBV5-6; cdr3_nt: TGTGCCAGCAGCTGGAAGGGGGACTACCAAGAGACCCAGTACTTC; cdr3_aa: CASSWKGDYQETQYF
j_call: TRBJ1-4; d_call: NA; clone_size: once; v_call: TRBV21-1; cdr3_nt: TGTGCCAGCAGCGCCCCAGCTGAAGGGACGGAAAAAACTAATGAAAAACTGTTTTTT; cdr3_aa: CASSAPAEGTEKTNEKLFF
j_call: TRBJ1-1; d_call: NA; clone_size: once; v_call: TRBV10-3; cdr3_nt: TGTGCCATCAGTGAAAGAGGGGTGAACACTGAAGCTTTCTTT; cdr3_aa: CAISERGVNTEAFF
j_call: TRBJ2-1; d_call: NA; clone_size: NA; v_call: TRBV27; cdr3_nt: TGTGCCAGCAGTTTTGAGGGTTACAATGAGCAGTTCTTC; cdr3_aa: CASSFEGYNEQFF
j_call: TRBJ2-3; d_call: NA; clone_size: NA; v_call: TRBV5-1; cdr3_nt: TGCGCCAGCAGCCAAGGACGCGGAGGGGGCACAGATACGCAGTATTTT; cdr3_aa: CASSQGRGGGTDTQYF
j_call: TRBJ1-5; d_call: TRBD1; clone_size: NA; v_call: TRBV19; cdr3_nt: TGTGCCAGTACGCGACAGGGAAGCGCTGGCAATCAGCCCCAGCATTTT; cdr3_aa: CASTRQGSAGNQPQHF
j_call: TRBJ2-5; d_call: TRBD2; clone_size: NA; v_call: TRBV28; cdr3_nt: TGTGCCAGCGCTAGCGGGGACCTCCAAGAGACCCAGTACTTC; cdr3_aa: CASASGDLQETQYF
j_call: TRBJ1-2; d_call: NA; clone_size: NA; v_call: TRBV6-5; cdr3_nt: TGTGCCAGCTTTGGGTCGAGAGCTAACTATGGCTACACCTTC; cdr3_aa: CASFGSRANYGYTF
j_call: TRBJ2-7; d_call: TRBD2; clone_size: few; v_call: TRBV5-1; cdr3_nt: TGCGCCAGCAGCCCGGAGGCTAGCGGGAGTTTGAGCTTC; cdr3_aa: CASSPEASGSLSF
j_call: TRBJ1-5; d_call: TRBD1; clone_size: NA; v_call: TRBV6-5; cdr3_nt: TGTGCCAGCAGTGTAGGAGGGGGCACCGGTCAGCCCCAGCATTTT; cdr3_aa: CASSVGGGTGQPQHF
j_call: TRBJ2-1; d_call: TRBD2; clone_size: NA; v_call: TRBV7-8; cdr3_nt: TGTGCCAGCAGCGGTATAGCGGGAGTCTCCTACAATGAGCAGTTCTTC; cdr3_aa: CASSGIAGVSYNEQFF
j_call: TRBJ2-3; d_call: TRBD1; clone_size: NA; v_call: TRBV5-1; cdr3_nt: TGCGCCAGCAGCATACGACAGGGGGCCACAGATACGCAGTATTTT; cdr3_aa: CASSIRQGATDTQYF
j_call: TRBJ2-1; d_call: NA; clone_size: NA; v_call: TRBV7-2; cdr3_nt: TGTGCCAGCAGCTTAGAGGTTAGCCGGAGGGGAGAGCAGTTCTTC; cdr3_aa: CASSLEVSRRGEQFF
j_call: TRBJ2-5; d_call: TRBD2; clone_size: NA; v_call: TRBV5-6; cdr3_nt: TGTGCCAGCAGCCCTCCGGGACTACCGAACCAAGAGACCCAGTACTTC; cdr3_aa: CASSPPGLPNQETQYF
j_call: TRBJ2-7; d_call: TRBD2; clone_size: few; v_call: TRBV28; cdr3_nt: TGTGCCAGCAGTTCCCACGGACTAGCCCCCTACGAGCAGTACTTC; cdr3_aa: CASSSHGLAPYEQYF
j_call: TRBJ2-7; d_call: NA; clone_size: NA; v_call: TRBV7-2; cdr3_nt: TGTGCCAGCAGCAATCTCTACGAGCAGTACTTC; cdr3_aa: CASSNLYEQYF
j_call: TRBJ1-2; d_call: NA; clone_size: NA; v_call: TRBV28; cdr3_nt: TGTGCCAGCAGGGCTTGGGGGTCCTTC; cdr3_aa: CASRAWGSF
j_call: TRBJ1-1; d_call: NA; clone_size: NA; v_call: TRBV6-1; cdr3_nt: TGTGCCAGCAGTGAAATAGGGGGCACTGAAGCTTTCTTT; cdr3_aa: CASSEIGGTEAFF
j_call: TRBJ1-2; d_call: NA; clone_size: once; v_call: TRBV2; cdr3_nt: TGTGCCAGCAGCCTTAGCCGGGGAGCTAACTATGGCTACACCTTC; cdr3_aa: CASSLSRGANYGYTF
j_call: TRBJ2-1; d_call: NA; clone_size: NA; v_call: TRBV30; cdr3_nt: TGTGCCTGGAGTGTGAAGTTTGAGCAGTTCTTC; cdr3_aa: CAWSVKFEQFF
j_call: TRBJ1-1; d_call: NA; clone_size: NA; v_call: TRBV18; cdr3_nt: TGTGCCAGCTCACCAAGCAGCGGCGGTGGAGGTGAAGCTTTCTTT; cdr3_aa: CASSPSSGGGGEAFF
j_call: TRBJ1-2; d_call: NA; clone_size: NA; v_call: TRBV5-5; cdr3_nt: TGTGCCAGCAGCTCTAAAAACTATGGCTACACCTTC; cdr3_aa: CASSSKNYGYTF
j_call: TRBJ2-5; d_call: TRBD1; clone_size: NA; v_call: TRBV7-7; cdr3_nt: TGTGCCAGCAGTCAGGGGACAGGGATTACGGAGACCCAGTACTTC; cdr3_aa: CASSQGTGITETQYF
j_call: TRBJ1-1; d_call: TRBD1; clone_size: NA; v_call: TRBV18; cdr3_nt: TGTGCCAGCTCGGGCCGGGACAGGGGAACGGAAGCTTTCTTT; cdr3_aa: CASSGRDRGTEAFF
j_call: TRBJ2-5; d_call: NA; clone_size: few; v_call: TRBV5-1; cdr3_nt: TGCGCCAGCAGCTTGCAGGGGACGGAGACCCAGTACTTC; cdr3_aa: CASSLQGTETQYF
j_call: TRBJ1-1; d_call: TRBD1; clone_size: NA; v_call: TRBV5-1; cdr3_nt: TGCGCCAGCAGCCCCCGACAGGGAGGGTTGAACACTGAAGCTTTCTTT; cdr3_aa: CASSPRQGGLNTEAFF
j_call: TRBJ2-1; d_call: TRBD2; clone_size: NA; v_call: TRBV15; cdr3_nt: TGTGCCACCAGCATTGGACTAGCGGTTTCCTACAATGAGCAGTTCTTC; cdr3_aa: CATSIGLAVSYNEQFF
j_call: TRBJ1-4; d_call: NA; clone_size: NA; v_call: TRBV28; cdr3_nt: TGTGCCAGCAGTTTAGGGTCTTCGGGGATCGGCACTAATGAAAAACTGTTTTTT; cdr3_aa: CASSLGSSGIGTNEKLFF
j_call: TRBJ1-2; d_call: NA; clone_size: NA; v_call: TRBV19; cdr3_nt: TGTGCCAGTAGTCTGAACGGTAACTATGGCTACACCTTC; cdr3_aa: CASSLNGNYGYTF
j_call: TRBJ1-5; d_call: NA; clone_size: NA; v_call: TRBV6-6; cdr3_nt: TGTGCCAGCGGGGACCTATACAATCAGCCCCAGCATTTT; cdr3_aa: CASGDLYNQPQHF
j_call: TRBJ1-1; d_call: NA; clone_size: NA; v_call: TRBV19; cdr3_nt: TGTGCCAGTATTTTACTCCAGGGAGGGGGCACTGAAGCTTTCTTT; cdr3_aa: CASILLQGGGTEAFF
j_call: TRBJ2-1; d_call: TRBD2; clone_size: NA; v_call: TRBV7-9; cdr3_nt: TGTGCCAGCAGCCGGACTAGCAGGCTCAATGAGCAGTTCTTC; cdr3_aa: CASSRTSRLNEQFF
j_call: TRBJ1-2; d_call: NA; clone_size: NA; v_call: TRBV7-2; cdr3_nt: TGTGCCAGCAGCGAGGGGGGGAGCTATGGCTACACCTTC; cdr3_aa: CASSEGGSYGYTF
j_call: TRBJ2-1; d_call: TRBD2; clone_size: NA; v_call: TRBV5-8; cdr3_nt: TGTGCCAGCAGCCCCACTAGCGGGAGACGCGATGAGCAGTTCTTC; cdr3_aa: CASSPTSGRRDEQFF
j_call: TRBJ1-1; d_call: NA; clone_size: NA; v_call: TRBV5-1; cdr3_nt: TGCGCCAGCAGCCCGGGGATGAACACTGAAGCTTTCTTT; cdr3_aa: CASSPGMNTEAFF
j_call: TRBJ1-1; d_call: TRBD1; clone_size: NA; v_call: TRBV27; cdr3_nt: TGTGCCAGCAGTTTATCAAGGACAGGTACGAACACTGAAGCTTTCTTT; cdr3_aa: CASSLSRTGTNTEAFF